The rows below give T cell receptor beta chains drawn from one sample of a study of identical twins. MiXCR was run by TCRdb on the 5' RACE reads, yielding one entry per CDR3 protein. The sample consists of a few hundred thousand distinct CDR3 sequences, around 15% of them appearing once. These sequences were also reported in another study, on yellow fever vaccine responses in identical twins.

The specimen sequenced was CD4+ T cells sorted from blood. The receptor source for this set is a woman under 30 in good health. Both conserved end residues are part of each CDR3. Fields, in order: clone size, V gene, D gene, J gene, CDR3 DNA, CDR3 protein. A D gene is named only where the DNA matches it firmly. Size is stated for part of the rows, as once, few or many counts, or as a class when the clone is expanded.

few	TRBV29-1	TRBD2	TRBJ2-3	TGCAGCGCTACGACTAGCGGGGGGAGTACAGATACGCAGTATTTT	CSATTSGGSTDTQYF
few	TRBV6-1	TRBD1	TRBJ1-5	TGTGCCAGCAAGGCAGGGGGGCGCGGTCAGCCCCAGCATTTT	CASKAGGRGQPQHF
.	TRBV2	.	TRBJ2-6	TGTGCCAGCAGTCGATTGGGAGCTGGGGCCAACGTCCTGACTTTC	CASSRLGAGANVLTF
.	TRBV5-5	.	TRBJ2-1	TGTGCCAGCAGCCAGCAGGGTGCGGCCTACAATGAGCAGTTCTTC	CASSQQGAAYNEQFF
few	TRBV10-3	TRBD2	TRBJ2-7	TGTGCCATCATGGAGGCTAGCGGGACTTACGAGCAGTACTTC	CAIMEASGTYEQYF
few	TRBV10-3	.	TRBJ2-1	TGTGCCATCAGTGAAGGTCCGCCCTATCAGCAGTTCTTC	CAISEGPPYQQFF
.	TRBV11-2	.	TRBJ2-7	TGTGCCAGCAGCTTAATGTACGAGCAGTACTTC	CASSLMYEQYF
once	TRBV11-3	.	TRBJ1-2	TGTGCCAGCAGCTTAGGGGACTTTATTGGCTACACCTTC	CASSLGDFIGYTF
.	TRBV6-1	.	TRBJ1-1	TGTGCCAGCAGCCGCCCGGGGAACACTGAAGCTTTCTTT	CASSRPGNTEAFF
many	TRBV7-2	TRBD2	TRBJ2-1	TGTGCCAGCAGCAGGACTAGCGGGAATTACAATGAGCAGTTCTTC	CASSRTSGNYNEQFF
few	TRBV5-1	.	TRBJ2-7	TGCGCCAGCAGCTCCCAGACTCGAGGCGAGCAGTACTTC	CASSSQTRGEQYF
many	TRBV9	.	TRBJ2-1	TGTGCCAGCAGCGTAGGAACGGGGATCAATGAGCAGTTCTTC	CASSVGTGINEQFF
.	TRBV7-3	.	TRBJ2-1	TGTGCCAGCAGCTTATTCCTCGCCGATGAGCAGTTCTTC	CASSLFLADEQFF
few	TRBV7-8	TRBD1	TRBJ2-5	TGTGCCAGCAGCTTTTCCGAAAGAGGACAGGGGGTCTTC	CASSFSERGQGVF
.	TRBV3-1	TRBD1	TRBJ2-3	TGTGCCAGCAGCCCCGGGACAGGGGTTATAGATACGCAGTATTTT	CASSPGTGVIDTQYF
few	TRBV7-2	TRBD1	TRBJ2-1	TGTGCCAGCAGTTGGACGGACAGGGTCCTTTACAATGAGCAGTTCTTC	CASSWTDRVLYNEQFF
.	TRBV7-7	.	TRBJ2-2	TGTGCCAGCAGCAGCCAGGGCTACACCGGGGAGCTGTTTTTT	CASSSQGYTGELFF
.	TRBV10-3	.	TRBJ1-3	TGTGCCATCAGTGATACTGGAAACACCATATATTTT	CAISDTGNTIYF
few	TRBV7-2	.	TRBJ1-5	TGTGCCAGCAACTATATGACGGAAAGCAATCAGCCCCAGCATTTT	CASNYMTESNQPQHF
.	TRBV24-1	TRBD2	TRBJ2-2	TGTGCCACCAGTGATTATCCGGGGGGTCCGAACACCGGGGAGCTGTTTTTT	CATSDYPGGPNTGELFF
.	TRBV5-1	TRBD1	TRBJ1-1	TGCGCCAGCAGCTTGACAGGGGAGAACACTGAAGCTTTCTTT	CASSLTGENTEAFF
many	TRBV12-3/TRBV12-4	.	TRBJ2-1	TGTGCCAGCAGCCCCGCGGGCAGGGACCCGGGGTACAATGAGCAGTTCTTC	CASSPAGRDPGYNEQFF
.	TRBV2	.	TRBJ2-7	TGTGCCAGCAGGGGCAGGGGTAACTACGAGCAGTACTTC	CASRGRGNYEQYF
few	TRBV28	TRBD1	TRBJ1-2	TGTGCCAGCAGAGCGACAGGGACCCCTAACTATGGCTACACCTTC	CASRATGTPNYGYTF
.	TRBV6-5	.	TRBJ1-1	TGTGCCAGCAGTTACCCTGGAGTTTCGAACACTGAAGCTTTCTTT	CASSYPGVSNTEAFF
.	TRBV20-1	.	TRBJ2-3	TGCAGTGCTAGAAGTTCCCTGGCCTCAGATACGCAGTATTTT	CSARSSLASDTQYF
few	TRBV5-1	TRBD2	TRBJ2-4	TGCGCCAGCAGGCCCGGACTAGTCCAAAACATTCAGTACTTC	CASRPGLVQNIQYF
.	TRBV20-1	TRBD2	TRBJ2-7	TGCAGTGCCCGACGGCGGGAGGGCATATCCGAGCAGTACTTC	CSARRREGISEQYF
.	TRBV7-6	.	TRBJ1-5	TGTGCCAGCAGCTTGCTGGGGGGGCTTCAGCCCCAGCATTTT	CASSLLGGLQPQHF
.	TRBV4-1	.	TRBJ2-5	TGCGCCAGCAGCCAAGATCAGATTAGCGTGGAGACCCAGTACTTC	CASSQDQISVETQYF
few	TRBV7-9	.	TRBJ1-1	TGTGCCAGTACAGCCTCGAACACTGAAGCTTTCTTT	CASTASNTEAFF
few	TRBV24-1	.	TRBJ2-4	TGTGCCACCAGTGACCACGACAGGAAGGGTCTAAACATTCAGTACTTC	CATSDHDRKGLNIQYF
.	TRBV4-1	.	TRBJ2-7	TGCGCCAGCAGCCAAGGTCTACGGGGGTCTCTTAGCTCCTACGAGCAGTACTTC	CASSQGLRGSLSSYEQYF
.	TRBV14	.	TRBJ2-3	TGTGCCAGCAGCCAAGCGACGTCAAGCGGGAGCACAGATACGCAGTATTTT	CASSQATSSGSTDTQYF
.	TRBV10-3	.	TRBJ2-3	TGTGCCATCAGTGACTCGTGGGGGGGCACAGATACGCAGTATTTT	CAISDSWGGTDTQYF
few	TRBV20-1	.	TRBJ2-2	TGCAGTGCTAGATTACAGGGCGGCACCGGGGAGCTGTTTTTT	CSARLQGGTGELFF
many	TRBV12-3/TRBV12-4	.	TRBJ2-7	TGTGCCAGCAGTTTTAGTCCTACCTACGAGCAGTACTTC	CASSFSPTYEQYF
few	TRBV24-1	TRBD2	TRBJ2-1	TGTGCCACCAGTGATTGGGACTTTAGCGGGAGGGACAATGAGCAGTTCTTC	CATSDWDFSGRDNEQFF